The next 20 T cell receptor beta chains were all read from a single sample in a study of blood T cell repertoires in COVID-19 (dated by TCRdb to 2020 to 2022). Library preparation employed the immunoSEQ multiplex PCR assay. The table was pulled from immuneACCESS by TCRdb, which kept in-frame rearrangements only. Such tables lose some clones; where checked, under half of the loss comes from unresolved V genes, and the rest has no known cause. The sample table lists some 85,000 clones, roughly four fifths of them with a count of one. Approximately 19% of the sample is in the top ten clones. Source material: peripheral blood. Receptors were obtained from a woman over 75 with active or convalescent COVID-19.

The chain recombines TRBV10-3 with TRBJ2-3; 12 bases fit TRBD2. V was clipped by 2 bases and J by 5 bases; unmatched bases: 8. The CDR3 extends over 17 amino acids. The germline V gene encodes CDR1 ENHRY and CDR2 SYGVKD. In nucleotides, the CDR3 is TGTGCCATCAGTGAGATGGGACTAGCGGGCGGGGGAGATACGCAGTATTTT. Translation: CAISEMGLAGGGDTQYF.

CDR3 protein: CASRAGTLQPQHF. In DNA, the CDR3 is TGCGCCAGTAGAGCCGGGACACTTCAGCCCCAGCATTTT. The V gene is TRBV10-2, the J gene TRBJ1-5, with D possibly TRBD1 on 6 matching bases. The V end was cut by 9 bases, the J end by 6 bases, with 15 bases between. Germline V gene sequence: CDR1 WSHSY, CDR2 SAAADI. CDR3 length equals 13 residues.

The CDR3: CASSSRHEQFF. In DNA, the CDR3 is TGTGCCAGCAGCTCTAGGCATGAGCAGTTCTTC. The rearrangement links TRBV7-6 to TRBJ2-1; no clear D gene. Per germline, CDR1 SGHVS and CDR2 FNYEAQ. V gave up 4 bases and J gave up 8 bases, with 6 bases separating them. CDR3 length equals 11 residues.

The J gene is TRBJ1-1, the V gene TRBV29-1; D gene uncertain. The CDR3 has 14 amino acids. V lost 4 bases and J lost 1, with 13 bases in between. CDR1 SQVTM and CDR2 ANQGSEA come from the germline V gene. The CDR3 DNA follows: TGCAGCGTTGTGGAGAGGGCAGGGAACACTGAAGCTTTCTTT. It translates to CSVVERAGNTEAFF.

The chain links TRBV30 to TRBJ1-5, with TRBD1 identical over 7 bases. Trimming at V came to 8 bases and at J to 6 bases, leaving 13 bases not matched to a gene. The CDR3 is 14 amino acids. CDR1 GTSNPN and CDR2 SVGIG come from the germline V gene (reference sequence). CDR3 sequence: CAGDTGVRGQPQHF. In DNA, the CDR3 is TGTGCCGGTGATACAGGGGTCCGGGGTCAGCCCCAGCATTTT.

Concerning this clone: Compared with germline, one end of the junction differs, possibly owing to a read error. DNA of the CDR3: TGTGCCAGCACCGTAGACGGGAGCTCCTACAATGAGCAGTTCTTC. Translating it yields CASTVDGSSYNEQFF. The rearrangement uses TRBV9 and TRBJ2-1; D might be TRBD2 (6 bases). This CDR3 spans 15 amino acids. Germline V gene sequence: CDR1 SGDLS, CDR2 YYNGEE. Using reference TRBV9 and TRBJ2-1 for the parts outside the CDR3, the full variable domain is DSGVTQTPKHLITATGQRVTLRCSPRSGDLSVYWYQQSLDQGLQFLIQYYNGEERAKGNILERFSAQQFPDLHSELNLSSLELGDSALYFCASTVDGSSYNEQFFGPGTRLTVL.

The chain employs TRBV7-3 and TRBJ2-5, with TRBD1 identical over 12 bases. The CDR3 length is 16 residues. V shed 2 bases, J shed 4 bases, and the junction held 5 bases outside the gene matches. CDR1 and CDR2 (germline): SGHTA, FQGTGA. CDR3 in amino acids: CASSLGTGGAGETQYF. The CDR3, as DNA: TGTGCCAGCAGCTTAGGGACAGGGGGCGCCGGAGAGACCCAGTACTTC.

The chain has TRBV6-5 and TRBJ1-3; tentative D call: TRBD1 (5 bases). The germline V gene has CDR1 MNHEY and CDR2 SVGAGI. CDR3 length equals 11 residues. The ends were cut back, 6 bases at V and 10 bases at J, with 10 bases in the middle. The CDR3 DNA follows: TGTGCCAGCAGGGACCGGGGGACCATATATTTT. Its translation is CASRDRGTIYF.

The CDR3 DNA follows: TGTGCCACCAGTGATAAGGATAGCGGGGGTTCTCAAGAGACCCAGTACTTC. Its protein is CATSDKDSGGSQETQYF. V usage is TRBV24-1 and J usage is TRBJ2-5, with TRBD2 identical over 9 bases. Per germline, CDR1 KGHDR and CDR2 SFDVKD. The CDR3 is 17 amino acids. Trimming removed 3 bases from V and 2 bases from J; junction bases left unmatched: 9.

This clone was detected a few times. The gene calls are TRBV7-9 and TRBJ2-7; weak D call: TRBD1 (5 bases). The germline V gene encodes CDR1 SEHNR and CDR2 FQNEAQ (reference sequence). This CDR3 is built from 12 residues. V shed 5 bases and J shed 7 bases, with 12 bases lying between them. The CDR3 bases are TGTGCCAGCAGCCATGACAGAGGAGAGCAGTACTTC. Amino acids: CASSHDRGEQYF. The entire variable domain, with the rest obtained from reference TRBV7-9 and TRBJ2-7, is as follows: DTGVSQNPRHKITKRGQNVTFRCDPISEHNRLYWYRQTLGQGPEFLTYFQNEAQLEKSRLLSDRFSAERPKGSFSTLEIQRTEQGDSAMYLCASSHDRGEQYFGPGTRLTVT.

This clone was counted once. The identical CDR3 is also encoded by other nucleotide sequences in the sample. J is TRBJ2-7 and V is TRBV5-4, with 16 bases that match TRBD2. V dropped 0 bases and J dropped 0; count of bases not matched to a gene: 6. The CDR3 runs to 19 residues. The germline V gene has CDR1 SGHNT and CDR2 YYREEE (reference sequence). CDR3 nucleotide sequence: TGTGCCAGCAGCTTGGGGGGACTAGCGGGGGGGCCCCGCTCCTACGAGCAGTACTTC. Translation gives CASSLGGLAGGPRSYEQYF. The entire variable domain, with the rest obtained from reference TRBV5-4 and TRBJ2-7, is as follows: ETGVTQSPTHLIKTRGQQVTLRCSSQSGHNTVSWYQQALGQGPQFIFQYYREEENGRGNFPPRFSGLQFPNYSSELNVNALELDDSALYLCASSLGGLAGGPRSYEQYFGPGTRLTVT.

This rearrangement joins TRBV20-1 to TRBJ2-3; D gene uncertain. Germline loops: CDR1 DFQATT, CDR2 SNEGSKA (reference sequence). The CDR3 consists of 13 residues. V was shortened by 3 bases and J by 2 bases, with 9 bases between the two germline ends. The DNA for the CDR3 is TGCAGTGCTAGTAGTACAGACACAGATACGCAGTATTTT. It is translated as CSASSTDTDTQYF.

V gene TRBV7-9 combines with J gene TRBJ1-6; a possible D gene is TRBD1 (5 bases). With 4 bases removed from V and 9 bases from J, the gap between germline ends came to 13 bases. The CDR3 is 14 amino acids. Germline V gene sequence: CDR1 SEHNR, CDR2 FQNEAQ (reference sequence). CDR3 nucleotide sequence: TGTGCCAGCAGCTCCGCGGGGGGGGGTTCACCCCTCCACTTT. It codes for CASSSAGGGSPLHF.

The chain links TRBV6-1 to TRBJ1-5; D possibly corresponds to TRBD1 (5 bases). Trimming stripped 2 bases from V and 1 base from J, with 12 bases between. Germline V gives CDR1 MNHNS, CDR2 SASEGT. The CDR3 spans 16 residues. The CDR3 loop is CASSELIAGSNQPQHF. The CDR3 DNA follows: TGTGCCAGCAGTGAACTGATTGCAGGGAGCAATCAGCCCCAGCATTTT.

The chain employs TRBV30 and TRBJ2-5; 7 bases are a match to TRBD1. The V gene's germline CDR1 is GTSNPN and CDR2 SVGIG (reference sequence). CDR3 length equals 13 residues. The trim removed 3 bases at V and 4 bases at J, leaving 5 bases unmatched. As DNA, the CDR3 is TGTGCCTGGAGGTGGAAGGGGGCAGAGACCCAGTACTTC. This translates into CAWRWKGAETQYF.

The chain is built from TRBV27 and TRBJ2-3; 9 bases align to TRBD1. After removal of 5 bases from V and 1 base from J, the junction contained 7 bases not matched to a gene. The CDR3 has 16 amino acids. CDR1 and CDR2 from the germline V gene are MNHEY and SMNVEV (reference sequence). The CDR3 DNA sequence: TGTGCCAGCAGTCGGGGGACAGGGCAGGGCACAGATACGCAGTATTTT. Residues: CASSRGTGQGTDTQYF.

V gene TRBV6-1 combines with J gene TRBJ2-3; the D is unclear. V was trimmed by 5 bases and J by 6 bases, leaving 9 bases between them. CDR1 is MNHNS and CDR2 is SASEGT in the germline V gene. The CDR3 length is 12 residues. The CDR3 here is CASSYALDTQYF. DNA for the CDR3: TGTGCCAGCAGTTATGCACTTGATACGCAGTATTTT.

The chain joins TRBV7-3 to TRBJ2-5; D possibly corresponds to TRBD2 (6 bases). The CDR3 contains 13 residues. V was cut by 8 bases and J by 5 bases, with 15 bases left in between. In germline, CDR1 is SGHTA, CDR2 FQGTGA. The CDR3 loop is CASGPAAGETQYF. In nucleotides, the CDR3 is TGTGCCAGCGGTCCAGCTGCGGGGGAGACCCAGTACTTC.

This clone was recorded only once. CDR3 DNA: TGTGCCACCAGTGAACCACTAGCGGGGGGTTTAGATACGCAGTATTTT. Its translation is CATSEPLAGGLDTQYF. This chain links TRBV24-1 with TRBJ2-3; 12 bases are a match to TRBD2. Germline lookup yields CDR1 KGHDR and CDR2 SFDVKD. The CDR3 has 16 amino acids. V gave up 4 bases and J gave up 5 bases; unmatched junction bases: 6.

V and J are TRBV7-8 and TRBJ1-5; 8 nucleotides match TRBD1. Losses at the gene ends were 6 bases for V and 3 bases for J; bases not matched to a gene: 16. CDR3 length: 18 amino acids. Germline assignment: CDR1 SGHVS and CDR2 FQNEAQ. The CDR3 here is CASSPRFSGGPNNQPQHF. The CDR3 DNA reads as TGTGCCAGCAGTCCCCGTTTCTCAGGGGGCCCGAACAATCAGCCCCAGCATTTT.